This record looks at one T cell receptor (beta chain) sequence and its context. The sample holds a few counts of this clonotype. Its antigen remains unidentified. No much larger clone exists at a distance of one base, and base qualities are not known. This sample stems from a study of T cells in Graves' hyperthyroidism and ophthalmopathy (dated by TCRdb to about 2019). Regarding the study in general: Peripheral blood samples were taken at initial diagnosis, before any treatment was given. The paper describes TCR Vbeta CDR3 sequencing of 135 peripheral blood samples, made up of 40 to 45 ophthalmopathy patients, around 78 hyperthyroidism patients and around 17 progressor patients. In addition, the study compared T-cell repertoires in thyroid tissue and in blood from five or six Graves' hyperthyroidism patients. For training and testing, the 80 to 100 patients in the discovery cohort were randomly divided in a 7:3 ratio. After sampling, hyperthyroidism patients received methimazole starting at 30 mg daily, and ophthalmopathy patients received high-dose intravenous methylprednisolone. A discovery cohort of about a hundred patients, roughly 40 with Graves' ophthalmopathy and 55 to 60 with stable Graves' hyperthyroidism, was used to find distinguishing TCR V-J signatures. Prospective prediction of ophthalmopathy was tested in an independent validation cohort consisting of 18 hyperthyroidism patients and more than 15 patients who later progressed to ophthalmopathy. Results and caveats for the whole study, not just this receptor: In validation, progression to ophthalmopathy was predicted by the model with about 70% sensitivity and 72.22% specificity, a median of approximately 6.5 months before onset. No statistical method was used to set the sample size in advance, and investigators knew the group allocation. Most expanded thyroid clonotypes (frequency above 0.001) were also detected in blood, a finding suggesting that blood repertoires may reflect thyroid immune responses. A 13 V-J signature model separated ophthalmopathy from stable hyperthyroidism, with roughly 88% sensitivity and 81.08% specificity in cross-validation and 80%/75% in testing.

The CDR3 starts with the cysteine, ends with the phenylalanine, and has 14 residues. The retained sequence is limited to the CDR3, 42 bases, with the frame set at the first base. Trimmed from V: 5 bases; trimmed from J: 4 bases; junction bases lacking a gene match: 6. Based on the germline V gene, the CDR1 and CDR2 sequences are SGHTA and FQGNSA. Amplification of TCR beta CDR3 regions was carried out from RNA transcripts. For the first round of RT-PCR on the TCR CDR3, the HTBI primer set was used together with the Qiagen OneStep RT-PCR kit. Libraries were constructed in a second round of multiplex PCR, after which size selection and purification were carried out. Sequencing of the libraries was done on an Illumina HiSeq2000 using paired-end 100 bp reads. Under the source paper's analysis protocol: SOAPnuke was used to process the raw data, throwing out any read that contained adapters or uncalled bases, had a mean Phred below 15, or lacked an exact constant-primer or identifier match. COPE v1.2.5 was used to merge high-quality paired reads, and clonotypes were defined as unique nucleotide sequences. MiTCR v1.1 was used to align the clonotypes against IMGT TRBV, TRBD and TRBJ reference segments. The analysis was restricted to V-J combinations with a frequency above 0.0001, which together covered approximately 99% of the repertoires. The TCS score was defined as F50 (clonal expansion) divided by E x V (chaos), with BLOSUM62-based TCRdist calculated between CDR3 peptides within each V-J. Welch's t-statistics and random forest reduced roughly 530 V-J features to roughly 13, which were used in a naive Bayes classifier (R e1071). TCRdb ran its own pipeline on the public reads, namely fastp trimming at Q25 and MiXCR clone calling, and kept in-frame beta chains. Rows are combined by CDR3 protein, so each entry shows the most common genes and DNA. V and J calls and clone size were set by TCRdb, not the authors. The sample table contains roughly 740,000 distinct CDR3 sequences; only one count was recorded for about a sixth of them. The top ten clones comprise roughly 8% of the sample.

Graves' hyperthyroidism was defined as stable when no progression to ophthalmopathy occurred over 18 months of follow-up. The hyperthyroidism patients were between 18 and 65 years old and newly diagnosed, with a disease duration of less than 2 months. Exclusion was applied to patients with uncontrolled infections, other autoimmune diseases, pregnancy or lactation. Diagnoses were based on clinical symptoms, serum thyroxine and TRAb, thyroid ultrasound and orbital computed tomography. Ficoll-Paque density gradient centrifugation was used to isolate PBMCs from approximately 10 ml of fresh peripheral blood. Trizol reagent was used to extract total RNA, and RNA quality was then checked on an Agilent 2100 Bioanalyzer.

The sequence joins TRBV7-2 to TRBJ2-5; TRBD1 agrees with 8 junctional bases. The origin of this receptor is a man in his late teens or twenties with Graves' hyperthyroidism. The sample taken for sequencing was blood. The DNA sequence is TGTGCCAGCAGCAACCGGACAGGGATAGAGACCCAGTACTTC. Its product reads: CASSNRTGIETQYF. Reference TRBV7-2 and TRBJ2-5 proteins supply the regions before and after the CDR3; the full variable domain is: GAGVSQSPSNKVTEKGKDVELRCDPISGHTALYWYRQSLGQGLEFLIYFQGNSAPDKSGLPSDRFSAERTGGSVSTLTIQRTQQEDSAVYLCASSNRTGIETQYFGPGTRLLVL.